Below, one T cell receptor beta chain is given with its context. The CDR3 covers 15 residues. Germline V gene lookup returns CDR1 MDHEN and CDR2 SYDVKM. Then a second PCR, running roughly 7 to 11 cycles, was carried out with a sample-barcoded 5' primer and a J-beta primer mix. A single record per CDR3 protein comes from TCRdb applying MiXCR to the 5' RACE reads. The data hold some 760,000 distinct CDR3 sequences, with around a quarter observed a single time. This record belongs to a study of blood T cells in healthy people across ages. This same sample was also part of a study on T cells of mothers and their children. From that report: Donation came from a few healthy Caucasian mothers together with their six children.

The material sequenced was blood. This receptor was obtained from a boy aged 5-17 years in good health. The chain employs TRBV28 and TRBJ2-1, with D perhaps TRBD2 (6 bases). The DNA matches TRBJ2-7 better at its end, which makes the J call doubtful. DNA for the CDR3: TGTGCCAGCAGTTTTTGGGCTAGCGACGCACTCGAGCAGTACTTC. Encoded protein: CASSFWASDALEQYF.